These 6 T cell receptor beta chains were all obtained from the same sample, sequenced in a study of cytomegalovirus exposure and HLA in healthy donors (dated by TCRdb to the late 2010s). The library was obtained by the immunoSEQ multiplex PCR assay. A mixture of 60 forward primers for TCR Vbeta segments and 13 reverse primers for TCR Jbeta segments was used in the multiplex PCR. TCRdb carries this immuneACCESS record with in-frame sequences only. Its versions omit some clonotypes, under half of them owing to an unresolved V gene in the studies checked, with the rest unexplained. This sample's clone table shows just over 150,000 clones. Jointly, the top ten make up roughly 2% of the sample. Sequenced material: PBMCs. These receptors were obtained from a man in his thirties or forties in good health and CMV-seronegative.

For the CDR3, the DNA is TGTGCCAGCAGCTTAGGCGTGACAGGGGGCGGGAGGAACACTGAAGCTTTCTTT. It yields the protein CASSLGVTGGGRNTEAFF. The chain joins TRBV7-3 to TRBJ1-1; TRBD1 matches 10 bases. V trimming: 2 bases; J trimming: 1 base; junction bases outside the gene matches: 10. Germline-derived CDR1 and CDR2 are SGHTA and FQGTGA. This CDR3 region has 18 residues.

This chain links TRBV6-5 with TRBJ1-1; 7 bases are shared with TRBD1. Germline CDR1 and CDR2: MNHEY and SVGAGI. Trimming at V came to 2 bases and at J to 5 bases, leaving 2 bases not matched to a gene. The CDR3 runs 13 residues. CDR3 sequence (DNA): TGTGCCAGCAGTTACACAGGGGTGACTGAAGCTTTCTTT. It codes for CASSYTGVTEAFF.

V usage is TRBV19 and J usage is TRBJ1-1; D not certain. The CDR3 totals 16 residues. Looked up from germline, CDR1 is LNHDA and CDR2 is SQIVND (reference sequence). With 1 base removed from V and 0 bases from J, the gap between germline ends came to 12 bases. The CDR3 DNA reads as TGTGCCAGTAGTATAGGGAACAGAGCAATGAACACTGAAGCTTTCTTT. Protein product: CASSIGNRAMNTEAFF.

This rearrangement joins TRBV19 to TRBJ1-2; TRBD1 agrees at 7 bases. CDR3 size: 16 residues. The junction had 9 bases not matched to a gene; V was cut back by 5 bases and J by 0 bases. The germline V gene encodes CDR1 LNHDA and CDR2 SQIVND (reference sequence). The CDR3 reads CASSVVRDSTNYGYTF. The CDR3 DNA sequence: TGTGCCAGTAGTGTCGTCCGGGACAGTACTAACTATGGCTACACCTTC.

The chain joins TRBV9 to TRBJ2-3, with D perhaps matching TRBD1 (6 bases). Deletions cut 0 bases from V and 2 bases from J, with 10 bases between. CDR1 is SGDLS and CDR2 is YYNGEE in the germline V gene. CDR3 size: 15 residues. The CDR3 region is CASSVGGGITDTQYF. The DNA for the CDR3 is TGTGCCAGCAGCGTAGGTGGGGGCATCACAGATACGCAGTATTTT.

V usage is TRBV10-3 and J usage is TRBJ1-1; 7 nucleotides align to TRBD1. Germline V gene data show CDR1 as ENHRY and CDR2 as SYGVKD. The junction had 10 bases not matched to a gene; V was cut back by 11 bases and J by 10 bases. The CDR3 has 11 amino acids. CDR3 sequence: CAQISGGRAFF. The DNA of the CDR3 is TGTGCCCAAATCTCAGGGGGTAGAGCTTTCTTT.